The clone carrying this T cell receptor beta chain has just one count. This sample was taken from a study of blood T cell repertoires in COVID-19. Using immunoSEQ multiplex PCR, the repertoire was profiled, and TCRdb retains in-frame clones only, with some absent. The sample consists of about 60,000 clones, 70% to 90% of them appearing once. Sample: peripheral blood. The receptor's source is a human donor with active COVID-19. The donor label of this sample is uncertain.

The CDR3 region is CASSLVRGLNTEAFF. In DNA form, the CDR3 reads TGTGCCAGCAGCTTAGTAAGGGGCCTGAACACTGAAGCTTTCTTT. V usage is TRBV7-9 and J usage is TRBJ1-1; tentatively, D is TRBD1 (5 bases). The length of the CDR3 is 15 residues. CDR1 is SEHNR, CDR2 FQNEAQ, per germline (reference sequence). V was clipped by 1 base and J by 0 bases, with 9 bases between them.